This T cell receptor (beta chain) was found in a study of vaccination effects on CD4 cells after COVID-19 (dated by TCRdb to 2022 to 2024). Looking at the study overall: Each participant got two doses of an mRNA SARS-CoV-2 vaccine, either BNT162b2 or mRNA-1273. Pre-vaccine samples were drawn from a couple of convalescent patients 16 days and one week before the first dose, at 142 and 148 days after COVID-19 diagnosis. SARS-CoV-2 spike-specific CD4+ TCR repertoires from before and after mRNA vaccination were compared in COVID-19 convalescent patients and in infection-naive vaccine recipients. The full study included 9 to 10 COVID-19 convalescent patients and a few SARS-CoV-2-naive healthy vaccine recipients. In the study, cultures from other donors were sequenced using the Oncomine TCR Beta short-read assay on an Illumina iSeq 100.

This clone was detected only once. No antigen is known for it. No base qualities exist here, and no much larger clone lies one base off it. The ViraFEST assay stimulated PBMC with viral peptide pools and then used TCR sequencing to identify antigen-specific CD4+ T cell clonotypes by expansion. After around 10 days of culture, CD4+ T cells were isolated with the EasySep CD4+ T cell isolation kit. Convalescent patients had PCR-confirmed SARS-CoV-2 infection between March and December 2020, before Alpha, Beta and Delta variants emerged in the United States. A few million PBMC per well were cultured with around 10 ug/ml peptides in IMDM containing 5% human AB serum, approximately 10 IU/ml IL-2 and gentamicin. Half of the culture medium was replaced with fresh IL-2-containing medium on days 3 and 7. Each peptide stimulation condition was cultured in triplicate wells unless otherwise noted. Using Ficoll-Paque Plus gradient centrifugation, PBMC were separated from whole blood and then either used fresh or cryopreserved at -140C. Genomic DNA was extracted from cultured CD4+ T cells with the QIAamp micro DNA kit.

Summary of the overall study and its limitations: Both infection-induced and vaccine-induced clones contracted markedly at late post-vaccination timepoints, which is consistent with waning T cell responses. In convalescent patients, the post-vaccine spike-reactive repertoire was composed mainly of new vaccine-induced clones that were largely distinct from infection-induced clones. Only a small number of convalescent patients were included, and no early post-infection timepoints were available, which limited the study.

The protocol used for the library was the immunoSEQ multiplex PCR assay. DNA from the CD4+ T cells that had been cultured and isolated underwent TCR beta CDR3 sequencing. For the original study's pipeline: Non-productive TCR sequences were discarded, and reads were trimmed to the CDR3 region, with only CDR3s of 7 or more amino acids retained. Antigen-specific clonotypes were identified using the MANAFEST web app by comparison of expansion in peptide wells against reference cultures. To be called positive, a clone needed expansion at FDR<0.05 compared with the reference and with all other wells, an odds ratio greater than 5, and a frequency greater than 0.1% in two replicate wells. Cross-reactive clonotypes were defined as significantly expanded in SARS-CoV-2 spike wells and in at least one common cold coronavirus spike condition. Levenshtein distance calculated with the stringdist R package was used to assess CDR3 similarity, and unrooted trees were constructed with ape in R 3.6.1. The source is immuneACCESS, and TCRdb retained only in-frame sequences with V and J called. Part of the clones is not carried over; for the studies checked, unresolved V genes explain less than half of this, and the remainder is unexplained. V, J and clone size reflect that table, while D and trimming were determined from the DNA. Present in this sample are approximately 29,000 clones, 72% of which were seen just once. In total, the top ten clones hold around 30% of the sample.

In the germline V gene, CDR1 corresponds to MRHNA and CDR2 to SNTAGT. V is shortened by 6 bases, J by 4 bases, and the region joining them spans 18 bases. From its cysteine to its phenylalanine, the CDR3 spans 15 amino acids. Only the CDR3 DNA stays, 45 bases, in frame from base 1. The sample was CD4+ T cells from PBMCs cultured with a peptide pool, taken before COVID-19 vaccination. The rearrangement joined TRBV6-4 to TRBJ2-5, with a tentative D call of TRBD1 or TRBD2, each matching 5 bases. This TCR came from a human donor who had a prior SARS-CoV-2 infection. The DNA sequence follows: TGTGCCAGCAGGAAGAGCGGACATGAGGGAGAGACCCAGTACTTC. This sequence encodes CASRKSGHEGETQYF.